This is a list of T cell receptor beta chains from one sample in a study of vaccination effects on CD4 cells after COVID-19. These TCRs are of unknown antigen specificity. TCRdb keeps only in-frame clones here, not all; method: immunoSEQ multiplex PCR. The repertoire has under 30,000 clones, around 75% of them found once; the top ten carry 20% to 25%. The sample consisted of CD4+ T cells from PBMCs cultured with HCoV-NL63 spike peptides, taken before COVID-19 vaccination. These receptors were collected from a human donor who received a COVID-19 vaccine. Each CDR3 is given with its conserved first and last residue. D genes are given only for firm matches. Size tells how often a clone was seen (once, few, many) or the class of an expanded clone, and some rows leave it out.

j_gene,v_gene,d_gene,abundance,CDR3nt,CDR3aa
TRBJ2-4,TRBV2,-,-,TGTGCCAGCAGTGAAATGGGGGGCCTTATCTTTCAGTACTTC,CASSEMGGLIFQYF
TRBJ1-1,TRBV29-1,TRBD1,-,TGCAGCGCCCGGGACAGGGGATGGAACACTGAAGCTTTCTTT,CSARDRGWNTEAFF
TRBJ2-3,TRBV9,-,-,TGTGCCAGCAGCGTAGGAGGGGGGTGGAGCACAGATACGCAGTATTTT,CASSVGGGWSTDTQYF
TRBJ2-4,TRBV19,TRBD2,-,TGTGCCAGTAGTATAAGAATGACTAGCGGATACAAAAACATTCAGTACTTC,CASSIRMTSGYKNIQYF
TRBJ1-2,TRBV30,-,large,TGTGCCTGGGGGGCCGGCAACTATGGCTACACCTTC,CAWGAGNYGYTF
TRBJ1-1,TRBV20-1,TRBD1,few,TGCAGTGCTAGTGGGACAGCGAACACTGAAGCTTTCTTT,CSASGTANTEAFF
TRBJ1-1,TRBV10-3,-,-,TGTGCCATCAGTACCGTTCCGAACACTGAAGCTTTCTTT,CAISTVPNTEAFF
TRBJ1-3,TRBV25-1,-,few,TGTGCCAGCACACAGTTGGGCACCATATATTTT,CASTQLGTIYF
TRBJ2-5,TRBV4-2,-,-,TGTGCCAGCAGCCCTAACCTCAGTCCGGAGACCCAGTACTTC,CASSPNLSPETQYF
TRBJ2-1,TRBV9,TRBD2,once,TGTGCCAGCAGTAGCCGGGACTACCCCTACAATGAGCAGTTCTTC,CASSSRDYPYNEQFF
TRBJ1-4,TRBV19,TRBD1,-,TGTGCCAGTAGTATTGGGACAGGGAATGAAAAACTGTTTTTT,CASSIGTGNEKLFF
TRBJ2-5,TRBV6-5,-,-,TGTGCCAGCGCCTTATCAGGGGTCCAAGAGACCCAGTACTTC,CASALSGVQETQYF
TRBJ2-7,TRBV6-2/TRBV6-3,-,few,TGTGCCAGCAGTTACTCGGGCAGGGCGGCCTACGAGCAGTACTTC,CASSYSGRAAYEQYF
TRBJ1-2,TRBV3-1/TRBV3-2,-,-,TGTGCCAGCAGCTTCCAGAGGGGGAACTATGGCTACACCTTC,CASSFQRGNYGYTF
TRBJ1-1,TRBV6-2/TRBV6-3,TRBD1,-,TGTGCCAGCAGTTATGGGACAGGGAACACTGAAGCTTTCTTT,CASSYGTGNTEAFF
TRBJ2-3,TRBV14,TRBD2,few,TGTGCCAGCAGCCAAGGACTAGCGGGAGCAGATACGCAGTATTTT,CASSQGLAGADTQYF
TRBJ2-7,TRBV10-1,TRBD1,few,TGCGCCAGTAGGGACAGATCCTACGAGCAGTACTTC,CASRDRSYEQYF
TRBJ2-5,TRBV18,-,-,TGTGCCAGCTCACCACGTTACGGCGGGGAGACCCAGTACTTC,CASSPRYGGETQYF
TRBJ2-7,TRBV3-1/TRBV3-2,TRBD1,-,TGTGCCAGCAGCCAAGCTGCCAGGGGGCTTGTCCCCTACGAGCAGTACTTC,CASSQAARGLVPYEQYF
TRBJ1-5,TRBV5-6,TRBD1,-,TGTGCCAGCAGCTTACAGGGGGCAGGTCAGCCCCAGCATTTT,CASSLQGAGQPQHF
TRBJ1-2,TRBV12-3/TRBV12-4,-,few,TGTGCCAGCAGTTTGGGGCAGGGAGTTGGCTACACCTTC,CASSLGQGVGYTF
TRBJ2-1,TRBV2,-,-,TGTGCCAGCAGTGAATCCTCAAGGCGGGGCGGGGCCCGGTTCTTC,CASSESSRRGGARFF
TRBJ2-2,TRBV4-1,TRBD1,-,TGCGCCAGCAGCCAACCCGGGACAGGGCAGGGCGGGGAGCTGTTTTTT,CASSQPGTGQGGELFF
TRBJ2-3,TRBV7-2,-,-,TGTGCCAGCAGCTTAAGTGTTCCAGATACGCAGTATTTT,CASSLSVPDTQYF
TRBJ2-7,TRBV14,TRBD1,-,TGTGCCAGCAGCCTCGACAGGGGGGACTCCTACGAGCAGTACTTC,CASSLDRGDSYEQYF
TRBJ1-6,TRBV5-4,TRBD1,-,TGTGCCAGCTCCCCCGGGACAGGGAGCTCCTATAATTCACCCCTCCACTTT,CASSPGTGSSYNSPLHF
TRBJ2-5,TRBV4-1,-,-,TGCGCCAGCAGCCAAGAAAGGGGTGTTTTCGCGGAGACCCAGTACTTC,CASSQERGVFAETQYF
TRBJ1-1,TRBV3-1/TRBV3-2,-,-,TGTGCCAGCAGCCCTCGCAGGACGGGCACTGAAGCTTTCTTT,CASSPRRTGTEAFF
TRBJ2-3,TRBV6-6,-,-,TGTGCCAGCAGCCAAAAGACGGGACTTAGCACAGATACGCAGTATTTT,CASSQKTGLSTDTQYF
TRBJ1-2,TRBV28,-,-,TGTGTCACAGCGGCTTTCTATGGCTACACCTTC,CVTAAFYGYTF
TRBJ2-1,TRBV7-8,TRBD2,-,TGTGCCAGCAGCTTCGGGACTAGCGGACCCTACAATGAGCAGTTCTTC,CASSFGTSGPYNEQFF
TRBJ2-1,TRBV2,-,once,TGTGCCAGCAGTGAGGGGCCAGACAGGACCTACAATGAGCAGTTCTTC,CASSEGPDRTYNEQFF
TRBJ1-6,TRBV3-1/TRBV3-2,-,few,TGTGCCAGCAGCGACAGCTCCTATAATTCACCCCTCCACTTT,CASSDSSYNSPLHF
TRBJ2-5,TRBV29-1,-,-,TGCAGCGTCCCTCTAAGACAGTCCCTCCAAGAGACCCAGTACTTC,CSVPLRQSLQETQYF
TRBJ1-2,TRBV28,TRBD1,-,TGTGCCAGCAGGTTCTTCTCCGGGACAGAGGGTTATGGCTACACCTTC,CASRFFSGTEGYGYTF
TRBJ2-4,TRBV11-1,-,-,TGTGCCAGCAGCTTAGCCGCACGTTTGGACAAAAACATTCAGTACTTC,CASSLAARLDKNIQYF
TRBJ2-1,TRBV18,TRBD2,few,TGTGCCAGCTCACCACCGGGGGGTAGCGGGGGCTCCTACAATGAGCAGTTCTTC,CASSPPGGSGGSYNEQFF
TRBJ2-2,TRBV5-4,-,-,TGTGCCAGCAGTTTTGGGTCAGTTCGGGGCACCGGGGAGCTGTTTTTT,CASSFGSVRGTGELFF
TRBJ2-4,TRBV27,-,few,TGTGCCAGCAGTCGGGACCCCAAAGCCAAAAACATTCAGTACTTC,CASSRDPKAKNIQYF
TRBJ1-1,TRBV18,-,-,TGTGCCAGCTCACTAAGCCTCCCACGGGGCATGAACACTGAAGCTTTCTTT,CASSLSLPRGMNTEAFF
TRBJ2-7,TRBV28,TRBD1,-,TGTGCCTCACAGGGGGGCGGGACCCCCTACGAGCAGTACTTC,CASQGGGTPYEQYF
TRBJ2-3,TRBV19,TRBD2,few,TGTGCCAGTAGTGGAGCGGGGGGGTCGAATACGCAGTATTTT,CASSGAGGSNTQYF
TRBJ2-2,TRBV11-2,TRBD2,-,TGTGCCAGCAGCCAAACACGGACTAGCGGAGGGAACACCGGGGAGCTGTTTTTT,CASSQTRTSGGNTGELFF
TRBJ2-5,TRBV19,-,-,TGTGCCAGTAGTACCCTAGGGGGGATGGGAGAGACCCAGTACTTC,CASSTLGGMGETQYF
TRBJ2-2,TRBV12-3/TRBV12-4,-,few,TGTGCCAGCAGTCGGACAGTCACCGGGGAGCTGTTTTTT,CASSRTVTGELFF
TRBJ2-7,TRBV19,-,once,TGTGCCAGTAGTATACAGGGGCTAGCGGTCTACGAGCAGTACTTC,CASSIQGLAVYEQYF
TRBJ1-2,TRBV7-2,TRBD1,few,TGTGCCAGCAGCTTAGAAAGTGCAGTTGGGACAGCAGACACCTTC,CASSLESAVGTADTF